The sequence of this T cell receptor beta chain was determined in a study of regulatory T cells in long-lasting Graves disease. Through Arm-PCR of CDR3 regions and iRepertoire HTBI primers, TCR beta libraries were built. MiXCR, run by TCRdb on the multiplex PCR reads, gives a single entry per CDR3 protein. The table has around 420,000 distinct CDR3 sequences, over 14% seen once. The CDR3 runs to 14 residues. Trimming took 7 bases from V and 1 from J, leaving 14 bases between them. CDR1 MNHEY and CDR2 SMNVEV come from the germline V gene (reference sequence). Time point meaning: newly diagnosed GD, antithyroid drugs for less than 3 months. PBMC RNA served as the TCR library source. This clonotype was picked up many times. These same data were also listed under a study on T cells in Graves' hyperthyroidism and ophthalmopathy.

The sequences come from peripheral blood mononuclear cells (PBMCs), collected at new diagnosis, from a patient treated with antithyroid drugs. The receptor's source is a woman in her 40s with Graves disease. The V call is TRBV27, the J call TRBJ2-7; the D is unclear. CDR3 amino acids: CASKVKEQSYEQYF. For the CDR3, the DNA is TGTGCCAGCAAAGTAAAGGAACAGTCCTACGAGCAGTACTTC.